Following are 20 T cell receptor beta chains from one sample sequenced in a study of blood T cell repertoires in COVID-19. The data were produced by immunoSEQ multiplex PCR, yet TCRdb's version contains in-frame clones alone and is incomplete. The sample carries some 340,000 clones, 85% recorded once. Material for sequencing was peripheral blood. These receptors were taken from a woman aged 18-29 years with acute or convalescent COVID-19.

This rearrangement joins TRBV5-1 to TRBJ2-1, with D perhaps TRBD1 (6 bases). CDR3 length: 14 residues. V was trimmed by 4 bases and J by 8 bases, leaving 16 bases between them. CDR1 is SGHRS and CDR2 is YFSETQ in the germline V gene. DNA for the CDR3: TGCGCCAGCAGCCAGGGGCAATTAATGGATGAGCAGTTCTTC. Translation: CASSQGQLMDEQFF.

This CDR3 is CASSLRPGQRYSPLHF. CDR3 bases: TGTGCCAGCAGCCTAAGACCGGGACAGAGGTATTCACCCCTCCACTTT. The rearrangement joins TRBV13 to TRBJ1-6; 7 bases are a match to TRBD1. This CDR3 region has 16 residues. Germline CDR1 is PRHDT and CDR2 is FYEKMQ (reference sequence). Unmatched junction bases numbered 12, after V lost 5 bases and J lost 8 bases.

J is TRBJ1-4 and V is TRBV19; D unresolved. The CDR3 is 15 residues long. Germline V gene lookup returns CDR1 LNHDA and CDR2 SQIVND (reference sequence). V was pared by 9 bases and J by 1 base, with 15 bases between. CDR3 coding DNA: TGTGCCAGCTGGAGGACTGCGGGAACTAATGAAAAACTGTTTTTT. As protein: CASWRTAGTNEKLFF.

The chain joins TRBV5-1 to TRBJ2-2, with a weak D call TRBD1 (6 bases). The germline V and J ends were trimmed by 2 bases and 3 bases, with 8 bases remaining between them. The CDR3 consists of 14 residues. Per germline, CDR1 SGHRS and CDR2 YFSETQ. The CDR3 loop reads CASSFKGDTGELFF. The CDR3 region has the DNA TGCGCCAGCAGCTTTAAGGGGGACACCGGGGAGCTGTTTTTT.

The chain is built from TRBV29-1 and TRBJ2-2; possibly TRBD2 for D (5 bases). V was pared by 6 bases and J by 1 base, with 9 bases between. The CDR3 length is 13 residues. CDR1 and CDR2 (germline): SQVTM, ANQGSEA. The CDR3 nucleotides read TGCAGCGTGAGGGATAGGAACACCGGGGAGCTGTTTTTT. Its protein is CSVRDRNTGELFF.

This sequence joins TRBV11-2 and TRBJ1-3; D may be TRBD1 (5 bases). Per germline, CDR1 SGHAT and CDR2 FQNNGV. There are 15 residues in the CDR3. Trimming removed 3 bases from V and 3 bases from J, with 12 bases in between. The CDR3 sequence is CASSFIGAGGNTIYF. In nucleotides, the CDR3 is TGTGCCAGCAGCTTTATAGGGGCTGGTGGAAACACCATATATTTT. Drawing the rest from reference TRBV11-2 and TRBJ1-3, the complete variable domain is EAGVAQSPRYKIIEKRQSVAFWCNPISGHATLYWYQQILGQGPKLLIQFQNNGVVDDSQLPKDRFSAERLKGVDSTLKIQPAKLEDSAVYLCASSFIGAGGNTIYFGEGSWLTVV.

This clone was seen once. The rearrangement joins TRBV3-1 (or the pseudogene TRBV3-2) to TRBJ2-2; 9 bases line up with TRBD1. CDR1 and CDR2 (germline): LGHDT, YNNKEL (reference sequence). CDR3 length: 15 amino acids. J lost 6 bases, V lost 2 bases, and 4 bases had no gene match. CDR3 bases: TGTGCCAGCAGCCAACGGGACAGGGACGCCGGGGAGCTGTTTTTT. It specifies CASSQRDRDAGELFF.

V usage is TRBV9 and J usage is TRBJ2-7; possibly TRBD2 for D (6 bases). The germline V and J ends were trimmed by 2 bases and 6 bases, with 15 bases remaining between them. Per the germline V gene, CDR1 is SGDLS and CDR2 is YYNGEE. CDR3 size: 14 residues. The CDR3, as DNA: TGTGCCAGCAGCGTCCGGGACTTAGCTTTCGAGCAGTACTTC. Encoded protein: CASSVRDLAFEQYF.

The genes are TRBV10-2 and TRBJ2-1; D is unresolved. This CDR3 is built from 14 residues. Germline CDR1 WSHSY, CDR2 SAAADI. V lost 2 bases to trimming and J lost 6 bases, with 11 bases between them. The CDR3: CASSERILSNEQFF. CDR3 bases: TGCGCCAGCAGTGAGCGGATACTATCCAATGAGCAGTTCTTC.

This clone has just one count. The chain is built from TRBV5-4 and TRBJ2-5; 13 positions match TRBD2. The trim removed 4 bases at V and 5 bases at J, leaving 11 bases unmatched. The CDR3 totals 17 residues. The V gene's germline CDR1 is SGHNT and CDR2 YYREEE (reference sequence). CDR3 sequence reads: CASSPGTSGMFRETQYF. In DNA form, the CDR3 reads TGTGCCAGCAGCCCCGGGACTAGCGGGATGTTTAGGGAGACCCAGTACTTC.

For the CDR3, the DNA is TGTGCCACAATGGAACAGGGGACTAACTATGGCTACACCTTC. This gives the protein CATMEQGTNYGYTF. This chain joins TRBV2 and TRBJ1-2, with 7 bases lining up with TRBD1. The CDR3 totals 14 residues. The V gene's germline CDR1 is SNHLY and CDR2 FYNNEI. Trimming cost V 10 bases and J 0 bases; bases outside gene matches: 8.

This clone has only a few counts. The chain uses TRBV2 and TRBJ1-1; D gene unclear. This CDR3 comprises 14 residues. The V end lost 6 bases, the J end lost 0 bases, and 11 bases lay between the germline ends. The germline gives CDR1 SNHLY, CDR2 FYNNEI. CDR3 sequence reads: CASRSTGMNTEAFF. CDR3 bases: TGTGCCAGCAGATCCACGGGGATGAACACTGAAGCTTTCTTT.

V gene TRBV2 combines with J gene TRBJ2-3; maybe TRBD2 (6 bases). The V end lost 4 bases, the J end lost 4 bases, and 12 bases lay between the germline ends. Germline V gene data show CDR1 as SNHLY and CDR2 as FYNNEI. This CDR3 is 14 amino acids long. For the CDR3, the DNA is TGTGCCAGCAGTGTGAATAGCGGATCAGATACGCAGTATTTT. Amino acid sequence: CASSVNSGSDTQYF.

V and J are TRBV12-1 and TRBJ1-6; the D call TRBD1 from the table was never checked on the DNA. TRBV12-1 is noted as a pseudogene. The CDR3 length is 16 residues. CDR3 coding DNA: TGTGCCAGCAGCCCCCGGGGGACAGGCGGTAATTCACCCCTCCACTTT. Residues: CASSPRGTGGNSPLHF.

This clone showed up just once. The DNA of the CDR3 is TGTGCCAGCAGCGTAAAGGGGACACCCGATCAGCCCCAGCATTTT. This codes for CASSVKGTPDQPQHF. V is TRBV9 and J is TRBJ1-5; D possibly corresponds to TRBD1 (6 bases). V was trimmed by 1 base and J by 5 bases, leaving 13 bases between them. Germline V CDR1 and CDR2: SGDLS, YYNGEE. This CDR3 contains 15 residues.

The chain links TRBV10-3 to TRBJ2-1; TRBD2 agrees at 12 bases. The length of the CDR3 is 14 residues. Unmatched junction bases numbered 0, after V lost 6 bases and J lost 3 bases. Germline V lookup: CDR1 ENHRY, CDR2 SYGVKD. CDR3 nucleotide sequence: TGTGCCATCAGGACTAGCGGGGGCTACAATGAGCAGTTCTTC. This sequence encodes CAIRTSGGYNEQFF.

The rearrangement joins TRBV6-2 or TRBV6-3 to TRBJ2-7; D remains unclear. This CDR3 region has 17 residues. Germline V lookup: CDR1 MNHEY, CDR2 SVGEGT. The V and J ends lost 2 bases and 5 bases respectively, with 22 bases between them. The CDR3 DNA is TGTGCCAGCAGTTACCCCTTCGAAAATACCTATCATCACGAGCAGTACTTC. This encodes CASSYPFENTYHHEQYF.

The rearrangement links TRBV19 to TRBJ1-3; D possibly corresponds to TRBD1 (5 bases). This CDR3 is 14 amino acids long. Germline V gene sequence: CDR1 LNHDA, CDR2 SQIVND (reference sequence). V gave up 4 bases and J gave up 1 base, with 8 bases separating them. DNA for the CDR3: TGTGCCAGTAGTACGGGGGGGTCTGGAAACACCATATATTTT. Translation: CASSTGGSGNTIYF.

This clone was seen only a few times. The chain has TRBV4-2 and TRBJ1-5, with D possibly TRBD1 on 5 matching bases. The CDR3 extends over 15 amino acids. The germline V gene has CDR1 LGHNA and CDR2 YNFKEQ. The germline V and J ends were trimmed by 0 bases and 6 bases, with 12 bases remaining between them. DNA of the CDR3: TGTGCCAGCAGCCAAGATTTCCAGGGAGGTCAGCCCCAGCATTTT. Its protein product is CASSQDFQGGQPQHF.

This sequence joins TRBV25-1 and TRBJ1-1, with 10 nucleotides matching TRBD1. V gave up 6 bases and J gave up 0 bases; unmatched junction bases: 10. Germline V gene sequence: CDR1 MGHDK, CDR2 SYGVNS. The CDR3 sequence is 17 residues long. DNA for the CDR3: TGTGCCAGCAGGGCCCCGGGGACAGGGGCTGTGAACACTGAAGCTTTCTTT. Its protein product is CASRAPGTGAVNTEAFF.